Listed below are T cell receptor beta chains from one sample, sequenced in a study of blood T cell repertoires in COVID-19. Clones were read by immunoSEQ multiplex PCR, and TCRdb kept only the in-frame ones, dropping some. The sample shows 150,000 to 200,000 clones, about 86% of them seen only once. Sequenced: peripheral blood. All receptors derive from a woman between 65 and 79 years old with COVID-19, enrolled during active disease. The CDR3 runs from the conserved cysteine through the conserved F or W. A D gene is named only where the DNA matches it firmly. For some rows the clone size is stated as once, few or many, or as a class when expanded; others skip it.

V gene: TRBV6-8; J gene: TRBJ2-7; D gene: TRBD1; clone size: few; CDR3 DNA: TGTGCCAGCAGCCCCCGAGGGACAGGGGGGCACGAGCAGTACTTC; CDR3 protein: CASSPRGTGGHEQYF
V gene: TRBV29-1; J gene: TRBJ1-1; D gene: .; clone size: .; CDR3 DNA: TGCAGCGGGACAGCCCAGAACACTGAAGCTTTCTTT; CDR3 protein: CSGTAQNTEAFF
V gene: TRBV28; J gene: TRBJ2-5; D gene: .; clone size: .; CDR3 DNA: TGTGCCAGCAGTCCGCCCGGGTCCGGGGGACGCGCTTGGACCCAGTACTTC; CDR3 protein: CASSPPGSGGRAWTQYF
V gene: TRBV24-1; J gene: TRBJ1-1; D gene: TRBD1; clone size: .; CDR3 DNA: TGTGCCACCAGTTCGGGACAGGGGGACACTGAAGCTTTCTTT; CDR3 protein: CATSSGQGDTEAFF
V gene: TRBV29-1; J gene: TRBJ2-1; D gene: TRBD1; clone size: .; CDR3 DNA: TGCAGCGTTGCCTCCGGGACAGGGGTCGGCGGTGAGCAGTTCTTC; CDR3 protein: CSVASGTGVGGEQFF
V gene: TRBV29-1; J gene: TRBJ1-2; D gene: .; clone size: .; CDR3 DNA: TGCAGCCTGGGGGCAGGGGATGGCTACACCTTC; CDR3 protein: CSLGAGDGYTF
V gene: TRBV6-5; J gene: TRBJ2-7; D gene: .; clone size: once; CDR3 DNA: TGTGCCAGCAGATCAGGGGTGACTCCCTACGAGCAGTACTTC; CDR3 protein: CASRSGVTPYEQYF
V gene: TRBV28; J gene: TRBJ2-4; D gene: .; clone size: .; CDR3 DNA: TGTGCCAGCCTTTCATATACAGGGGCCAAAAACATTCAGTACTTC; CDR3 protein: CASLSYTGAKNIQYF
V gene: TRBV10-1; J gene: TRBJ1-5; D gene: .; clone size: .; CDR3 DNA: TGCGCCAGCAGTGAGTCGAAAGAGGTATCCAATCAGCCCCAGCATTTT; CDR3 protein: CASSESKEVSNQPQHF
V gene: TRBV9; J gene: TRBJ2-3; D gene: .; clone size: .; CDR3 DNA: TGTGCCAGCAGCCTTTCGGGACTCCTAACTAGCACAGATACGCAGTATTTT; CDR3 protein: CASSLSGLLTSTDTQYF
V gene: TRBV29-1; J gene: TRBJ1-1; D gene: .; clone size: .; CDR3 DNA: TGCAGCGGCGGGGGAAACACTGAAGCTTTCTTT; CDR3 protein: CSGGGNTEAFF